These T cell receptor beta chains were read from a single sample in a study of CD8 T cells in Susac syndrome. TCRdb recomputed calls from the immunoSEQ multiplex PCR reads with MiXCR, one row per CDR3 protein. The sample yields around 120,000 distinct CDR3 sequences, about 94% seen once. Input material: CD4+ T cells from PBMCs. Every receptor here comes from a human donor with multiple sclerosis. CDR3s include the opening cysteine and the closing phenylalanine or tryptophan. D genes are given only for firm matches. Rows may omit the clone size; those that give it use once, few, many or a size class.

V gene	clone size	D gene	J gene	CDR3 DNA	CDR3 protein
TRBV2	-	-	TRBJ1-6	TGTGCCAGCAGTGCCGGGAGCTCCTATAATTCACCCCTCCACTTT	CASSAGSSYNSPLHF
TRBV19	-	-	TRBJ2-1	TGTGCCAGTAGTATGTTAGCCGCCGGGCCCTACTACAATGAGCAGTTCTTC	CASSMLAAGPYYNEQFF
TRBV7-3	-	-	TRBJ1-4	TGTGCCAGCAGCTTAACCGCTAATGAAAAACTGTTTTTT	CASSLTANEKLFF
TRBV6-6	-	TRBD1	TRBJ1-1	TGTGCCAGCAGTTACGGGCTTGGACAGGGGAACACTGAAGCTTTCTTT	CASSYGLGQGNTEAFF
TRBV29-1	-	TRBD2	TRBJ2-7	TGCAGCGTCGGGGGGGCCTACGAGCAGTACTTC	CSVGGAYEQYF
TRBV29-1	-	-	TRBJ1-2	TGCAGCGTTGTAACCGACCTCTATGGCTACACCTTC	CSVVTDLYGYTF
TRBV7-2	-	TRBD2	TRBJ2-7	TGTGCCAGCGAGCGGGGGCCCGACTCCGACGAGCAGTACTTC	CASERGPDSDEQYF
TRBV27	-	TRBD1	TRBJ2-7	TGTGCCAGCAGCGGGACAGGGACCTACGAGCAGTACTTC	CASSGTGTYEQYF
TRBV10-3	-	-	TRBJ2-7	TGTGCCATCAGAGACACGGAAAGGGCTCGATACGAGCAGTACTTC	CAIRDTERARYEQYF
TRBV19	-	-	TRBJ2-7	TGTGCCAGTAAGGGCAGCGAACGGTCCTACGAGCAGTACTTC	CASKGSERSYEQYF
TRBV24-1	-	-	TRBJ1-2	TGTGCCACCAGTGATTCCAGGGGTGGCTACACCTTC	CATSDSRGGYTF
TRBV12-3/TRBV12-4	-	-	TRBJ1-3	TGTGCCAGCACCCTGGGGTTGGCCTACGCGGGAAACACCATATATTTT	CASTLGLAYAGNTIYF
TRBV5-1	-	-	TRBJ2-7	TGCGCCAGCAGCTCTAACCGGGACCCGACCTACGAGCAGTACTTC	CASSSNRDPTYEQYF
TRBV5-6	-	-	TRBJ2-2	TGTGCCAGCAACCCCGCAGGTCCCGGGGAGCTGTTTTTT	CASNPAGPGELFF
TRBV12-3/TRBV12-4	once	TRBD1	TRBJ2-3	TGTGCCAGCACCCTACCCAGGGGGACAGATACGCAGTATTTT	CASTLPRGTDTQYF
TRBV30	-	TRBD1	TRBJ1-6	TGTGCCTCCGACCGGGACAGGGGTGGATCACCCCTCCACTTT	CASDRDRGGSPLHF
TRBV7-2	-	-	TRBJ1-5	TGTGCCAGCAGCTTAGTAGGCACTGGAGACGATCAGCCCCAGCATTTT	CASSLVGTGDDQPQHF
TRBV25-1	-	-	TRBJ2-7	TGTGCCAGCACCACAGGCGGCGGAGGGGAGCAGTACTTC	CASTTGGGGEQYF
TRBV20-1	-	-	TRBJ2-2	TGCAGTGCTAGGGGGGCCGGGGAGCTGTTTTTT	CSARGAGELFF
TRBV18	-	TRBD2	TRBJ2-7	TGTGCCAGCTCACCACAGGATCTAGCGGGAGGTTACGAGCAGTACTTC	CASSPQDLAGGYEQYF
TRBV12-3/TRBV12-4	-	TRBD2	TRBJ2-7	TGTGCCAGCAGTCTCCTTGGACTAGCGGGAGGTTCCTACGAGCAGTACTTC	CASSLLGLAGGSYEQYF
TRBV7-9	-	-	TRBJ1-2	TGTGCCAGCAGCCGGCTGGGCGAGTGGTATGGCTACACCTTC	CASSRLGEWYGYTF
TRBV12-3/TRBV12-4	-	-	TRBJ1-1	TGTGCCAGCAGTTGGCGTGATACGGGGAAGACTGAAGCTTTCTTT	CASSWRDTGKTEAFF
TRBV27	-	-	TRBJ1-1	TGTGCCAGCAGTGTTAATCCAGGGGCTGACACTGAAGCTTTCTTT	CASSVNPGADTEAFF
TRBV5-4	-	TRBD2	TRBJ2-5	TGTGCCAGCAGCTCCCCTACTAGCGGACAAGAGACCCAGTACTTC	CASSSPTSGQETQYF
TRBV5-1	-	-	TRBJ1-1	TGCGCCAGCAGCTTGGCCTGGCCTGGAGACCTCTTTTTCACTGAAGCTTTCTTT	CASSLAWPGDLFFTEAFF
TRBV6-6	once	TRBD1	TRBJ2-1	TGTGCCAGCAGTTATGGCTCCGGGACAGCCGACAATGAGCAGTTCTTC	CASSYGSGTADNEQFF
TRBV30	-	TRBD2	TRBJ2-1	TGTGCCTGGAGTATGATAGCGGGACGAGAGCAGTTCTTC	CAWSMIAGREQFF
TRBV12-3/TRBV12-4	once	TRBD1	TRBJ1-1	TGTGCCAGCACCAGGGACAGGGTCACTGAAGCTTTCTTT	CASTRDRVTEAFF
TRBV12-3/TRBV12-4	-	-	TRBJ1-5	TGTGCCAGCAGTTTTAGCAATCAGCCCCAGCATTTT	CASSFSNQPQHF
TRBV28	-	-	TRBJ1-4	TGTGCCAGCAGGCCCCGATCTACTCCAGCTAATGAAAAACTGTTTTTT	CASRPRSTPANEKLFF
TRBV3-1	-	-	TRBJ2-7	TGTGCCAGCAGCCAATCCGGGTTTGGCGAGCAGTACTTC	CASSQSGFGEQYF
TRBV20-1	-	TRBD2	TRBJ2-5	TGCAGTGCTAGATTGACTAGCGGGGAAGAGACCCAGTACTTC	CSARLTSGEETQYF
TRBV12-3/TRBV12-4	-	-	TRBJ2-4	TGTGCCAGCAGTTTATCAGGGGTGGGGAAAAACATTCAGTACTTC	CASSLSGVGKNIQYF
TRBV3-1	-	-	TRBJ2-7	TGTGCCAGCAGCGCGATACCGATGGGGGAGCAGTACTTC	CASSAIPMGEQYF
TRBV28	-	-	TRBJ1-1	TGTGCCAGCAGACCAGACACGTTGAACACTGAAGCTTTCTTT	CASRPDTLNTEAFF
TRBV7-2	-	-	TRBJ2-5	TGTGCCAGCAGCCGGGACTTCAGTCAAGAGACCCAGTACTTC	CASSRDFSQETQYF
TRBV10-3	-	-	TRBJ2-6	TGTGCCATCAGTGAGCCGAGCATTCCTGGGGCCAACGTCCTGACTTTC	CAISEPSIPGANVLTF
TRBV5-1	-	-	TRBJ2-7	TGCGCCAGCAGCCTACACTACGAGCAGTACTTC	CASSLHYEQYF
TRBV2	-	-	TRBJ2-3	TGTGCCAGCAGGTTTTTAGGGTCTACAGATACGCAGTATTTT	CASRFLGSTDTQYF
TRBV19	-	-	TRBJ2-1	TGTGCCAGTAACGGAAACAGGGACTCCTACAATGAGCAGTTCTTC	CASNGNRDSYNEQFF
TRBV29-1	-	TRBD2	TRBJ2-1	TGCAGCGTTGATGCGGGAGGGTCCTACAATGAGCAGTTCTTC	CSVDAGGSYNEQFF
TRBV25-1	-	-	TRBJ1-5	TGTGCCAGCGGGTATATGTTGTGGGTCGGCAATCAGCCCCAGCATTTT	CASGYMLWVGNQPQHF
TRBV9	-	-	TRBJ1-1	TGTGCCAGCAGCCCCCGAGAGGGTACTGAAGCTTTCTTT	CASSPREGTEAFF
TRBV3-1	-	TRBD2	TRBJ2-1	TGTGCCAGCAGTCCGAGGAGCGGGAGGAACAATGAGCAGTTCTTC	CASSPRSGRNNEQFF